One sample yielded the 8 T cell receptor beta chains listed below, sequenced in a study of OX40 agonist ivuxolimab in advanced cancers. Libraries were prepared by immunoSEQ multiplex PCR; TCRdb keeps only in-frame clonotypes and omits some of them. The profile shows approximately 82,000 clones, 84% of them singletons. The source material was CD4+ or CD8+ T cells sorted from blood, sampled in a trial of the OX40 agonist ivuxolimab. These TCRs come from an adult with an advanced solid tumor such as melanoma, head and neck, liver or kidney cancer.

The V and J genes are TRBV20-1 and TRBJ2-5; D is perhaps TRBD1 (5 bases). Looked up from germline, CDR1 is DFQATT and CDR2 is SNEGSKA (reference sequence). V lost 2 bases and J 9 bases, leaving 10 bases between the germline ends. The CDR3 loop spans 11 amino acids. The CDR3 nucleotides read TGCAGTGCTAGACAGCCCAGGGCCCAGTACTTC. Residues: CSARQPRAQYF.

The rearrangement joins TRBV19 to TRBJ1-1; 8 positions match TRBD1. The CDR3 runs to 13 residues. Germline trimming cut 8 bases from V and 8 bases from J; bases unmatched to any gene: 10. Germline V gene data show CDR1 as LNHDA and CDR2 as SQIVND (reference sequence). CDR3 sequence reads: CASRESRDREAFF. In DNA form, the CDR3 reads TGTGCCAGTCGAGAATCCCGGGACAGGGAAGCTTTCTTT.

The chain couples TRBV19 to TRBJ2-2, with 9 bases matching TRBD2. In germline, CDR1 is LNHDA, CDR2 SQIVND (reference sequence). The CDR3 sequence is 17 residues long. With V trimmed by 7 bases and J by 2 bases, 11 bases remained unmatched. The CDR3 loop is CASNRGAGGPNTGELFF. The CDR3 nucleotides read TGTGCCAGTAACCGGGGAGCGGGAGGTCCAAACACCGGGGAGCTGTTTTTT.

Worth noting for this clone: One end of the junction varies from germline; a read error may be responsible. The chain's CDR3 is CASSETPNYGYTF. DNA for the CDR3: TGTGCCAGCAGTGAGACACCTAACTATGGCTACACCTTC. This chain connects TRBV10-3 to TRBJ1-2; the D is unclear. Germline values: CDR1 ENHRY, CDR2 SYGVKD. The CDR3 is made up of 13 amino acids.

This clone has a handful of counts. The chain has TRBV18 and TRBJ2-7, with D possibly TRBD1 on 5 matching bases. The CDR3 is 17 amino acids. Germline CDR1 is KGHSH and CDR2 is LQKENI. Deletions cut 4 bases from V and 3 bases from J, with 22 bases between. CDR3 loop: CASSLLQGAGLGYEQYF. CDR3 bases: TGTGCCAGCTCACTCCTTCAGGGTGCCGGATTGGGCTACGAGCAGTACTTC.

The chain couples TRBV6-5 to TRBJ1-1; D perhaps matches TRBD1 (5 bases). Trimming cost V 2 bases and J 5 bases, with 12 bases left between them. CDR3 length: 14 residues. Germline V gene lookup returns CDR1 MNHEY and CDR2 SVGAGI. The CDR3 here is CASSYGTGGTEAFF. CDR3 nucleotides: TGTGCCAGCAGTTACGGGACCGGCGGGACTGAAGCTTTCTTT.

This chain uses TRBV4-3 with TRBJ2-1, with D perhaps matching TRBD2 (5 bases). This CDR3 has 16 amino acids. Germline CDR1 LGHNA, CDR2 YSLEER. Trimming shortened V by 2 bases and J by 2 bases, and 13 bases separated the two germline ends. CDR3 residues: CASSQTLGAAYNEQFF. The CDR3 DNA reads as TGCGCCAGCAGCCAAACCCTGGGAGCGGCCTACAATGAGCAGTTCTTC.

This chain joins TRBV4-3 and TRBJ1-5; possible D gene TRBD1, 6 bases. Trimming cost V 0 bases and J 4 bases, with 13 bases left between them. Per the germline V gene, CDR1 is LGHNA and CDR2 is YSLEER. This CDR3 has 16 residues. In nucleotides, the CDR3 is TGCGCCAGCAGCCAAGATGGGGGGGCAGGGAATCAGCCCCAGCATTTT. Its protein is CASSQDGGAGNQPQHF.